These T cell receptor beta chains were read from a single sample in a study of PD-L1 blockade in urothelial cancer. Assay used: immunoSEQ multiplex PCR; TCRdb lists only in-frame clones, some missing. The sample carries about 43,000 clones, roughly four fifths recorded once. Source: PBMCs, taken around atezolizumab (anti-PD-L1) treatment. These receptors were obtained from a man in his sixties with urothelial cancer. Both conserved end residues are part of each CDR3. D genes are given only for firm matches. Size is omitted from some rows. Given values are once, few, many or a class for expanded clones.

>NA|few|TRBJ2-7|TRBV5-1
TGCGCCAGCAGCTCGCTCCGGGACAACTCTTTGAGCTCCTACGAGCAGTACTTC
CASSSLRDNSLSSYEQYF
>TRBD1|NA|TRBJ1-2|TRBV10-3
TGTGCCATCAGTGAGTCCGGGACAGATAACTATGGCTACACCTTC
CAISESGTDNYGYTF
>NA|few|TRBJ1-6|TRBV15
TGTGCCACCAGCAGAGTTGCGGGCAGGAGCTCCTATAATTCACCCCTCCACTTT
CATSRVAGRSSYNSPLHF
>NA|NA|TRBJ1-2|TRBV7-8
TGTGCCAGTTGGGGGTGGAGGGAGGGCTACACCTTC
CASWGWREGYTF
>NA|NA|TRBJ1-2|TRBV6-5
TGTGCCAGCAGGGATCAGGGGAACTATGGCTACACCTTC
CASRDQGNYGYTF
>NA|once|TRBJ2-3|TRBV5-1
TGCGCCAGCAGCTTGATACAGGGCACAGATACGCAGTATTTT
CASSLIQGTDTQYF
>NA|NA|TRBJ1-3|TRBV6-1
TGTGCCAGCAGTGAGTGGAGGCTCTCTGGAAACACCATATATTTT
CASSEWRLSGNTIYF
>TRBD2|NA|TRBJ2-3|TRBV28
TGTGCCAGCAGTTTACTGGGGGGGGGTAGCACAGATACGCAGTATTTT
CASSLLGGGSTDTQYF
>NA|NA|TRBJ1-5|TRBV28
TGTGCCAGCAACCGGGACAACAATCAGCCCCAGCATTTT
CASNRDNNQPQHF
>TRBD2|NA|TRBJ2-2|TRBV6-4
TGTGCCAGCAGTGAATCCGGCGGGGGGGCGAACACCGGGGAGCTGTTTTTT
CASSESGGGANTGELFF
>TRBD1|NA|TRBJ2-7|TRBV9
TGTGCCAGCAGCGCGACGACAGGGGGTGGCGAGCAGTACTTC
CASSATTGGGEQYF
>NA|NA|TRBJ2-7|TRBV28
TGTGCCAGCCGAGGAGCGGAGTCCTACGAGCAGTACTTC
CASRGAESYEQYF
>TRBD2|NA|TRBJ2-5|TRBV6-6
TGTGCCAGCAGCCGGGGACTAGGGGAGACCCAGTACTTC
CASSRGLGETQYF
>TRBD1|once|TRBJ2-7|TRBV7-9
TGTGCCAGCAGCTCACGACAGGGGGGAGCCTACGAGCAGTACTTC
CASSSRQGGAYEQYF
>NA|NA|TRBJ1-6|TRBV7-8
TGTGCCAGCAGTTCCTGGGGGGGAGATAATTCACCCCTCCACTTT
CASSSWGGDNSPLHF
>NA|NA|TRBJ1-2|TRBV6-6
TGTGCCAGCAGTTGGGGGCCGACCTTTAGGGACTATGGCTACACCTTC
CASSWGPTFRDYGYTF
>NA|NA|TRBJ2-7|TRBV6-6
TGTGCCAGCGGCGCCCTAGCCGACTACGAGCAGTACTTC
CASGALADYEQYF
>NA|few|TRBJ1-1|TRBV25-1
TGTGCCAGCAGTGAGCGGGGAACCACTGAAGCTTTCTTT
CASSERGTTEAFF
>NA|few|TRBJ1-2|TRBV5-4
TGTGCCAGCAGCTTGGACGCGACCCCGGGGGGGAATGGCTACACCTTC
CASSLDATPGGNGYTF
>NA|NA|TRBJ1-1|TRBV5-1
TGCGCCAGCAGCCCTCGGGGGAACACTGAAGCTTTCTTT
CASSPRGNTEAFF
>NA|NA|TRBJ2-4|TRBV19
TGTGCCAGTAGCCCTCCCCTGGGCAGTGCCGCCAAAAACATTCAGTACTTC
CASSPPLGSAAKNIQYF
>TRBD1|few|TRBJ2-7|TRBV7-2
TGTGCCAGCAGCTTGCGGCAGGGGGCGTACGAGCAGTACTTC
CASSLRQGAYEQYF
>NA|NA|TRBJ2-2|TRBV6-1
TGTGCCAGCAGGGAGGGGAACACCGGGGAGCTGTTTTTT
CASREGNTGELFF
>NA|NA|TRBJ1-5|TRBV5-6
TGTGCCAGCAGCTACAGTGGAAATCAGCCCCAGCATTTT
CASSYSGNQPQHF
>NA|NA|TRBJ2-1|TRBV27
TGTGCCAGCAGTTTTACCGGCCCCAGGAATGAGCAGTTCTTC
CASSFTGPRNEQFF
>TRBD2|NA|TRBJ2-1|TRBV11-3
TGTGCCAGCAGCCGGACTAGCGGGGGGGCCCGCAATGAGCAGTTCTTC
CASSRTSGGARNEQFF
>NA|NA|TRBJ1-6|TRBV7-2
TGTGCCAGCAGCTTAGCGTACCTCGGGAGCGGGGTCAATTCACCCCTCCACTTT
CASSLAYLGSGVNSPLHF
>NA|NA|TRBJ1-2|TRBV27
TGTGCCAGCAGTTTCGATCTAAAGAGGGGCTACACCTTC
CASSFDLKRGYTF
>NA|NA|TRBJ1-1|TRBV11-3
TGTGCCAGCAAACATCCAGGCCAGACGAAGGACACTGAAGCTTTCTTT
CASKHPGQTKDTEAFF
>NA|NA|TRBJ2-1|TRBV5-1
TGCGCCAGCAGCTTGGGGCCGGGGGATTCCTACAATGAGCAGTTCTTC
CASSLGPGDSYNEQFF
>NA|NA|TRBJ2-3|TRBV6-1
TGTGCCAGCAGTGAAGTCGCCACTAGCACAGATACGCAGTATTTT
CASSEVATSTDTQYF
>NA|many|TRBJ2-7|TRBV5-1
TGCGCCAGCAGCTTGCCGTCCGTTGAAGGGGACGAGCAGTACTTC
CASSLPSVEGDEQYF
>TRBD1|NA|TRBJ2-1|TRBV11-3
TGTGCCAGCAGCTTAGGGGGACAGGGGACGCATGAGCAGTTCTTC
CASSLGGQGTHEQFF
>TRBD1|once|TRBJ1-5|TRBV5-6
TGTGCCAGCAGCTTAGGGCAGGGGGTGAGTCAGCCCCAGCATTTT
CASSLGQGVSQPQHF
>TRBD1|NA|TRBJ1-4|TRBV28
TGTGCCAGCACTCTTGGTTGGGGGACAGGGGAGGCAACTAATGAAAAACTGTTTTTT
CASTLGWGTGEATNEKLFF
>NA|NA|TRBJ2-7|TRBV11-2
TGTGCCAGCAGCCCACAGGACGAGCAGTACTTC
CASSPQDEQYF
>NA|NA|TRBJ2-1|TRBV7-2
TGTGCCAGCAGCCAGAGGTCGTCGGGCCTAGCCAACAATGAGCAGTTCTTC
CASSQRSSGLANNEQFF
>TRBD2|NA|TRBJ2-7|TRBV4-1
TGCGCCAGCAGCCAAGATATAGGTAGCGGGTATAGCTACGAGCAGTACTTC
CASSQDIGSGYSYEQYF
>TRBD2|few|TRBJ2-2|TRBV4-1
TGCGCCAGCAGATCCGGGGGGGGGAGAACCGGGGAGCTGTTTTTT
CASRSGGGRTGELFF
>NA|NA|TRBJ1-3|TRBV27
TGTGCCAGCAAGAGGTGGCCTGGAAACACCATATATTTT
CASKRWPGNTIYF
>NA|NA|TRBJ2-7|TRBV7-9
TGTGCCAGCAGCTCCCTTTACGGTACCTACGAGCAGTACTTC
CASSSLYGTYEQYF
>NA|NA|TRBJ2-3|TRBV13
TGTGCCAGCAGCTTAAAGGCTGGAGCAGATACGCAGTATTTT
CASSLKAGADTQYF
>NA|few|TRBJ1-3|TRBV4-1
TGCGCCAGCAGCCAAGGGGTCCAGGGTAGCTCTGGAAACACCATATATTTT
CASSQGVQGSSGNTIYF
>NA|NA|TRBJ1-6|TRBV30
TGTGCCTGGAGTGGAGGGGGTGAGGTCCACTTT
CAWSGGGEVHF
>TRBD1|NA|TRBJ2-5|TRBV11-1
TGTGCCAGCAGCTCGGATGAGGGGGCCGAGACCCAGTACTTC
CASSSDEGAETQYF
>TRBD1|NA|TRBJ2-7|TRBV30
TGTGCCTGGAGGGGGGACAGGGGTGGCGAGCAGTACTTC
CAWRGDRGGEQYF
>NA|NA|TRBJ1-1|TRBV7-9
TGTGCCAGCAGCCCACCACCCGAGGACAGCTTTAACACTGAAGCTTTCTTT
CASSPPPEDSFNTEAFF